This TCR beta chain was sequenced for a study of shared clonotypes between healthy human individuals. V shed 7 bases, J shed 7 bases, and the junction held 10 bases outside the gene matches. The germline gives CDR1 MDHEN, CDR2 SYDVKM. The CDR3 totals 15 residues. Profiling relied on immunoSEQ multiplex PCR, and the TCRdb table lists in-frame clones only, not all of them. The sample yields about 2.4 million clones, 80% to 95% seen once. This receptor was taken from a man aged 18 to 29 in good health. Some clones in this sample may be carry-over from other donors' samples. This chain joins TRBV28 and TRBJ1-5, with 10 positions matching TRBD1. Sample: naive CD4+ T cells from PBMCs. The subset is: CD45RA+ positively selected. The CDR3 DNA sequence: TGTGCCAGCACCCCGCCCGGACAGGGGGAACAGCCCCAGCATTTT. It is translated as CASTPPGQGEQPQHF.